What follows are 21 T cell receptor beta chains derived from one specimen sequenced in a study of T cells in Graves' hyperthyroidism and ophthalmopathy. Researchers amplified the TCR beta CDR3 regions from RNA transcripts. HTBI primers were the set used in a first-round RT-PCR of the TCR CDR3. TCRdb ran MiXCR on the multiplex PCR reads and lists one entry per CDR3 protein. The table lists a few hundred thousand distinct CDR3 sequences, around 20% of them singletons. Sequencing was performed on blood. The receptors come from a man between 18 and 35 years old with Graves' hyperthyroidism.

This chain joins TRBV28 and TRBJ2-7; weak D call: TRBD2 (5 bases). The ends were cut back, 5 bases at V and 10 bases at J, with 18 bases in the middle. CDR3 length equals 13 residues. Germline-derived CDR1 and CDR2 are MDHEN and SYDVKM. The CDR3 nucleotides read TGTGCCAGCAGTCCCACGGGGATACCGGCCCAGTACTTC. Encoded protein: CASSPTGIPAQYF. Full variable domain (outside the CDR3, taken from reference TRBV28 and TRBJ2-7): DVKVTQSSRYLVKRTGEKVFLECVQDMDHENMFWYRQDPGLGLRLIYFSYDVKMKEKGDIPEGYSVSREKKERFSLILESASTNQTSMYLCASSPTGIPAQYFGPGTRLTVT.

The table lists this clonotype with many counts. V is TRBV6-1 and J is TRBJ1-5; D remains unclear. Germline V gives CDR1 MNHNS, CDR2 SASEGT. The CDR3 consists of 13 residues. The germline V and J ends were trimmed by 5 bases and 0 bases, with 5 bases remaining between them. The CDR3 DNA reads TGTGCCAGCAGTCGAAATAGCAATCAGCCCCAGCATTTT. It specifies CASSRNSNQPQHF.

The J gene is TRBJ1-5, the V gene TRBV6-1, with 8 nucleotides matching TRBD1. With 6 bases clipped from V and 6 bases from J, the junction kept 10 bases outside the gene matches. This CDR3 contains 15 residues. Germline-derived CDR1 and CDR2 are MNHNS and SASEGT. This CDR3 is CASSPAPTGAQPQHF. CDR3 in DNA: TGTGCCAGCAGCCCCGCCCCGACAGGGGCTCAGCCCCAGCATTTT.

In regard to this clonotype: A much larger clone sits a single nucleotide away, making a read error possible. The chain joins TRBV20-1 to TRBJ2-7; 8 bases map to TRBD1. The J call is in doubt because the DNA end fits TRBJ2-1 better. The CDR3 runs 13 residues. Germline lookup yields CDR1 DFQATT and CDR2 SNEGSKA (reference sequence). CDR3 loop: CSAPTGAMREQFF. The CDR3 nucleotides are TGCAGTGCACCGACAGGGGCCATGAGGGAGCAGTTCTTC.

This chain links TRBV19 with TRBJ1-5; D may be TRBD1 (6 bases). The germline V gene encodes CDR1 LNHDA and CDR2 SQIVND (reference sequence). The CDR3 has 14 residues. V lost 7 bases and J 5 bases, leaving 15 bases between the germline ends. The chain's CDR3 is CASTPQGVDQPQHF. Written as DNA, the CDR3 is TGTGCCAGTACCCCACAGGGTGTGGATCAGCCCCAGCATTTT.

This clonotype was seen ten or more times. The V and J genes are TRBV6-1 and TRBJ1-1; D is unresolved. The CDR3 is made up of 13 amino acids. V lost 0 bases, J lost 5 bases, and 7 bases lay in between. The germline V gene encodes CDR1 MNHNS and CDR2 SASEGT. This CDR3 is CASSEAGWTEAFF. As DNA, the CDR3 is TGTGCCAGCAGTGAAGCTGGTTGGACTGAAGCTTTCTTT.

Many counts were recorded for this clonotype. The J gene is TRBJ2-7, the V gene TRBV28; no clear D gene. Germline CDR1 is MDHEN and CDR2 is SYDVKM. The germline V and J ends were trimmed by 3 bases and 3 bases, with 9 bases remaining between them. CDR3 length: 13 amino acids. The CDR3 sequence: CASSFLLDYEQYF. As DNA, the CDR3 is TGTGCCAGCAGTTTTCTCTTGGACTACGAGCAGTACTTC. Full variable domain (outside the CDR3, taken from reference TRBV28 and TRBJ2-7): DVKVTQSSRYLVKRTGEKVFLECVQDMDHENMFWYRQDPGLGLRLIYFSYDVKMKEKGDIPEGYSVSREKKERFSLILESASTNQTSMYLCASSFLLDYEQYFGPGTRLTVT.

Ten or more counts support this clonotype. J is TRBJ1-5 and V is TRBV7-9; D is ambiguous. With 4 bases removed from V and 0 bases from J, the gap between germline ends came to 10 bases. The length of the CDR3 is 15 residues. Germline V gene sequence: CDR1 SEHNR, CDR2 FQNEAQ (reference sequence). Here the CDR3 reads CASSSGPISNQPQHF. The DNA of the CDR3 is TGTGCCAGCAGCTCTGGGCCAATTAGCAATCAGCCCCAGCATTTT.

This clonotype was counted at least ten times. This chain links TRBV6-1 with TRBJ2-2; maybe TRBD1 (5 bases). CDR1 is MNHNS and CDR2 is SASEGT in the germline V gene. The length of the CDR3 is 15 residues. Trimming took off 6 bases at V and 0 bases at J, with 11 bases between the two ends. For the CDR3, the DNA is TGTGCCAGCAGGGACACTCCTCCGAACACCGGGGAGCTGTTTTTT. It encodes CASRDTPPNTGELFF.

This clonotype came up many times. The V and J genes are TRBV20-1 and TRBJ1-1; the D is unclear. Deletions cut 0 bases from V and 7 bases from J, with 21 bases between. The CDR3 length is 16 residues. Germline values: CDR1 DFQATT, CDR2 SNEGSKA (reference sequence). The CDR3 coding sequence is TGCAGTGCTAGAGATCTTTTGTCGGCCCGGCCCCTTGAAGCTTTCTTT. Protein product: CSARDLLSARPLEAFF.

To note about this clonotype: One end of the junction varies from germline; a read error may be responsible. V is TRBV4-1 and J is TRBJ1-3, with a possible D match to TRBD1 (5 bases). Germline CDR1 reads MGHRA; CDR2 reads YSYEKL. The CDR3 has 16 amino acids. The CDR3: CASCQDRTRPGNTIYF. The CDR3 DNA sequence: TGCGCCAGCTGCCAAGATAGGACAAGGCCCGGAAACACCATATATTTT.

The chain combines TRBV6-1 with TRBJ2-4, with D possibly matching TRBD2 (6 bases). The CDR3 sequence is 15 residues long. Germline CDR1 MNHNS, CDR2 SASEGT. V shed 2 bases and J shed 2 bases, with 10 bases lying between them. CDR3 coding DNA: TGTGCCAGCAGTGAATCGGAGGGAACCAAAAACATTCAGTACTTC. This encodes CASSESEGTKNIQYF.

On this clonotype itself: A junction boundary mismatches the germline segment, possibly from a read error. The genes are TRBV29-1 and TRBJ2-2; 8 nucleotides match TRBD1. CDR1 and CDR2 (germline): SQVTM, ANQGSEA. This CDR3 contains 17 residues. CDR3 sequence reads: CSVEGTQGQVGTGELFF. The CDR3 DNA follows: TGCAGCGTCGAAGGGACCCAGGGACAGGTGGGCACCGGGGAGCTGTTTTTT.

This clonotype was observed many times. The chain uses TRBV12-3 or TRBV12-4 and TRBJ1-1; D may be TRBD1 (6 bases). The CDR3 length is 15 residues. The V end was cut by 1 base, the J end by 3 bases, with 12 bases between. CDR3: CASSLGVGGYTEAFF. CDR3 DNA: TGTGCCAGCAGTTTAGGGGTAGGGGGATACACTGAAGCTTTCTTT.

Many counts were recorded for this clonotype. V and J are TRBV29-1 and TRBJ1-1; no reliable D call. The length of the CDR3 is 8 residues. CDR1 SQVTM and CDR2 ANQGSEA come from the germline V gene. V shed 6 bases and J shed 6 bases, with 2 bases lying between them. CDR3 in DNA: TGCAGCGTATCTGAAGCTTTCTTT. Translating gives CSVSEAFF.

This clonotype has at least ten counts. The rearrangement uses TRBV2 and TRBJ1-2; 7 positions agree with TRBD1. The trim removed 4 bases at V and 4 bases at J, leaving 3 bases unmatched. The CDR3 extends over 13 amino acids. CDR1 and CDR2 from the germline V gene are SNHLY and FYNNEI. For the CDR3, the DNA is TGTGCCAGCAGTGGAGCAGGGGGCTATGGCTACACCTTC. Amino acids: CASSGAGGYGYTF.

The V call is TRBV30, the J call TRBJ2-2, with 13 bases aligning to TRBD2. With V trimmed by 3 bases and J by 7 bases, 8 bases remained unmatched. This CDR3 contains 16 residues. Germline lookup yields CDR1 GTSNPN and CDR2 SVGIG (reference sequence). CDR3 amino acids: CAWSGGTSGEDGELFF. The CDR3 bases are TGTGCCTGGAGCGGCGGGACTAGCGGGGAGGACGGGGAGCTGTTTTTT.

This clonotype came up many times. The rearrangement uses TRBV28 and TRBJ1-5; TRBD1 matches 8 bases. Looked up from germline, CDR1 is MDHEN and CDR2 is SYDVKM. This CDR3 comprises 17 residues. V was clipped by 5 bases and J by 1 base; unmatched bases: 10. The CDR3, as DNA: TGTGCCAGCAGTCTCGGACAGGGAGGTTGGAGCAATCAGCCCCAGCATTTT. As protein: CASSLGQGGWSNQPQHF.

This clonotype showed up many times. The chain uses TRBV20-1 and TRBJ2-2; 8 bases line up with TRBD1. With 5 bases clipped from V and 7 bases from J, the junction kept 9 bases outside the gene matches. Germline V gene sequence: CDR1 DFQATT, CDR2 SNEGSKA (reference sequence). The CDR3 is 14 amino acids. The CDR3 protein is CSAGPQGAGGELFF. The CDR3 DNA is TGCAGTGCTGGACCCCAGGGGGCAGGCGGGGAGCTGTTTTTT.

This clonotype has a count of ten or more. The V gene is TRBV6-1, the J gene TRBJ1-1; 8 positions agree with TRBD1. Germline V gives CDR1 MNHNS, CDR2 SASEGT. The CDR3 length is 15 residues. Unmatched junction bases numbered 8, after V lost 2 bases and J lost 6 bases. The CDR3 loop reads CASSEWRTGSPEAFF. The CDR3 DNA follows: TGTGCCAGCAGTGAATGGAGGACAGGGTCGCCTGAAGCTTTCTTT.

CDR3 in DNA: TGTGCCAGCAGCTCAGCAGGTGATGGGGTCTACGAGCAGTACTTC. Translating it yields CASSSAGDGVYEQYF. V gene TRBV7-9 combines with J gene TRBJ2-7; D is unclear. Germline V gives CDR1 SEHNR, CDR2 FQNEAQ (reference sequence). V was pared by 4 bases and J by 3 bases, with 16 bases between. This CDR3 region has 15 residues.